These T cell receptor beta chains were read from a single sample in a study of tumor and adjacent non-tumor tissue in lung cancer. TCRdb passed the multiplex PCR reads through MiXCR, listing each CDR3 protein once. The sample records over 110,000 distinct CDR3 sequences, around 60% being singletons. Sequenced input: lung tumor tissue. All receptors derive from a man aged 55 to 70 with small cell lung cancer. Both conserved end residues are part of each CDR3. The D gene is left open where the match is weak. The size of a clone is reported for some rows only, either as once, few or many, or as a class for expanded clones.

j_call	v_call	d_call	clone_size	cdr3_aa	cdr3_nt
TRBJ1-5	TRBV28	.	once	CACSPRRGNQPQHF	TGTGCCTGCAGTCCCCGGAGGGGCAATCAGCCCCAGCATTTT
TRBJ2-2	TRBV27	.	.	CASSNPAGGGGELFF	TGTGCCAGCAGCAATCCGGCCGGCGGCGGCGGGGAGCTGTTTTTT
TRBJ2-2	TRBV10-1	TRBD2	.	CAIKAGGPGELFF	TGCGCCATCAAGGCGGGAGGGCCCGGGGAGCTGTTTTTT
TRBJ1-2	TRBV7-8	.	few	CAVGENYGYTF	TGTGCCGTTGGGGAGAACTATGGCTACACCTTC
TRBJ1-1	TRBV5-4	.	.	CASSSGGGMMNTEVFF	TGTGCCAGCAGCTCGGGGGGCGGTATGATGAATACTGAAGTTTTCTTT
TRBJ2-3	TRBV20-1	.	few	CSARGTATDTQYF	TGCAGTGCTAGAGGAACGGCAACAGATACGCAGTATTTT
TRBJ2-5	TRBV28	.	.	CPSSFIRQCLDGQYF	TGTCCCAGCAGTTTTATCCGACAGTGTCTGGATGGCCAGTACTTC
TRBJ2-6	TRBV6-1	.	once	CASSRTQSSGTNVLTF	TGTGCCAGCAGTCGCACTCAGAGCTCTGGGACCAACGTCCTGACTTTC
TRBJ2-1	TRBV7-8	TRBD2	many	CASSRGTTSEQFF	TGTGCCAGCAGCCGAGGGACTACCTCTGAGCAGTTCTTC
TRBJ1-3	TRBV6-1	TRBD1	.	CATGTGTGDTIYF	TGTGCCACCGGGACAGGGACAGGAGACACCATATATTTT
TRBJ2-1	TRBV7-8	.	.	CAINQNERFF	TGTGCCATCAACCAGAATGAGCGATTCTTC
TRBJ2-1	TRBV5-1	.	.	CASSLGVRGNEQFF	TGCGCCAGCAGCTTGGGTGTCAGGGGAAATGAGCAGTTCTTC
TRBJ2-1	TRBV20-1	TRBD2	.	CSAVAGGPRSEHFF	TGCAGTGCCGTAGCGGGAGGGCCTAGGAGTGAGCACTTCTTC
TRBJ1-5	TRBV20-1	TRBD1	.	CSARETGDQPLHF	TGCAGTGCTAGAGAGACAGGGGATCAGCCCCTGCATTTT
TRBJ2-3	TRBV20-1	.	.	CSASSAGLSDSDTQYF	TGCAGTGCTAGTAGCGCTGGGCTCTCTGATTCAGATACGCAGTATTTT
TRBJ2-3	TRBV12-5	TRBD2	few	CASGYGLAVSTDTQYF	TGTGCTAGTGGTTATGGACTAGCGGTTAGCACAGATACGCAGTATTTT
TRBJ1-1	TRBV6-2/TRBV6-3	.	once	CASTRSGGNTEVFF	TGTGCCAGCACCCGTTCGGGGGGGAACACTGAAGTTTTCTTT
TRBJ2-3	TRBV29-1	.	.	CSVVSGNTDTQYF	TGCAGCGTTGTGAGCGGCAACACAGACACGCAGTATTTT
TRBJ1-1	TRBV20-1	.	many	CSARGITEAFF	TGCAGTGCTAGGGGAATCACTGAAGCTTTCTTT